Detailed here is one TCR beta chain. This entry comes from a study of blood T cell repertoires in COVID-19. Study summary: Acute-phase and convalescent COVID-19 samples originated in the United States, Italy and Spain.

Participants' own reports of clinical history determined their cohort assignment. Original processing notes: The authors estimated nucleated cell counts from reference gene primer amplification. Assay: immunoSEQ multiplex PCR; the TCRdb copy retains only in-frame clones and omits some. The DNA gave D and trimming, while V, J and clone size come from that table. The sample comprises hundreds of thousands of clones, more than 85% of which are singletons, and 2.5% to 3% rests with the top ten. The CDR3 spans 16 residues. The TCR was taken from a woman aged 25 to 39 who had recovered from COVID-19. Sequenced sample: PBMCs or T cells enriched from blood (not recorded which). The gene calls are TRBV1 and TRBJ1-2; TRBD1, the table's D call, lacks a check against the DNA. TRBV1 is a pseudogene locus. The CDR3, as DNA: TGCACCAGCAGCCAAGACGGGGGACAGGGGGTACGTGGCTACACCTTC. This sequence encodes CTSSQDGGQGVRGYTF.